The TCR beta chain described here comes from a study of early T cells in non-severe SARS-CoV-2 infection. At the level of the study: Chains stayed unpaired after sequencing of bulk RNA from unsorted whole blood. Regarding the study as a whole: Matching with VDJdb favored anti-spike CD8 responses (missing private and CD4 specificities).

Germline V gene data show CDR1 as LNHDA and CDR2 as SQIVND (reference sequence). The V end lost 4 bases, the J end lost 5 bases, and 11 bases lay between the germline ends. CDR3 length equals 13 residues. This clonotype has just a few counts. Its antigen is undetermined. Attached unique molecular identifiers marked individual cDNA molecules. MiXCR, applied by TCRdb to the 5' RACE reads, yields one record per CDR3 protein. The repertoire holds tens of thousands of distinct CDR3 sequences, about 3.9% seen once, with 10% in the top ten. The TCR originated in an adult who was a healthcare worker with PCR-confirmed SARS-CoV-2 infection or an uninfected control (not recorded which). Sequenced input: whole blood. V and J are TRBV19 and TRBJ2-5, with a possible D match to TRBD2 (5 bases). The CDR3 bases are TGTGCCAGTAGTACAGGACTGCTGGAGACCCAGTACTTC. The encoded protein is CASSTGLLETQYF.